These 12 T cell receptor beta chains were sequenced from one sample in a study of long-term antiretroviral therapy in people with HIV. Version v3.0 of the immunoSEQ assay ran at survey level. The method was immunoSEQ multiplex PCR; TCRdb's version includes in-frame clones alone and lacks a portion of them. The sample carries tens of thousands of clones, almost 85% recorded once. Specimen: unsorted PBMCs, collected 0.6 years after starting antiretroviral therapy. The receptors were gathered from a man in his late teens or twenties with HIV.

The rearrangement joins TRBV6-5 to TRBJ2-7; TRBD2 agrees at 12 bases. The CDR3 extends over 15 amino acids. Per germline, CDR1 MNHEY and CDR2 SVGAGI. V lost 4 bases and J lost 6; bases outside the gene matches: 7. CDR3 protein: CASSSFGLAGIEQYF. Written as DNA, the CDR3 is TGTGCCAGCAGTTCCTTTGGACTAGCGGGGATCGAGCAGTACTTC.

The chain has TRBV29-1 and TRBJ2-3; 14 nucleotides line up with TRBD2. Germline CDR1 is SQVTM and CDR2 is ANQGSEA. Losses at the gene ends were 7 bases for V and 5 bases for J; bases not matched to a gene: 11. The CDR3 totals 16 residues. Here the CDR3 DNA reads TGCAGCGCACTACGGACTAGCGGGAGGCCGGGAGATACGCAGTATTTT. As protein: CSALRTSGRPGDTQYF.

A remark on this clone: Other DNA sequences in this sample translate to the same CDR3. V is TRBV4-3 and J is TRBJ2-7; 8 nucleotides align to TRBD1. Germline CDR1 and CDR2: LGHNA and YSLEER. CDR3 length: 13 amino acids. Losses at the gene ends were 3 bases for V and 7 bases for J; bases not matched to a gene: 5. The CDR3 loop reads CASSQRTGREQYF. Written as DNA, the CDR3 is TGCGCCAGCAGCCAGAGGACAGGGCGTGAGCAGTACTTC.

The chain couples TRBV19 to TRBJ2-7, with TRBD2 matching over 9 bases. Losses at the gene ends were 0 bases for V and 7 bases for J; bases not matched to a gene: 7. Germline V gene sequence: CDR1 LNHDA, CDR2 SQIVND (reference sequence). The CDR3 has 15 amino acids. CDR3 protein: CASSIDLRLAEEQYF. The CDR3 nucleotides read TGTGCCAGTAGTATAGATTTAAGACTAGCGGAGGAGCAGTACTTC. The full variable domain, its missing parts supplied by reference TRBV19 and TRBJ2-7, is DGGITQSPKYLFRKEGQNVTLSCEQNLNHDAMYWYRQDPGQGLRLIYYSQIVNDFQKGDIAEGYSVSREKKESFPLTVTSAQKNPTAFYLCASSIDLRLAEEQYFGPGTRLTVT.

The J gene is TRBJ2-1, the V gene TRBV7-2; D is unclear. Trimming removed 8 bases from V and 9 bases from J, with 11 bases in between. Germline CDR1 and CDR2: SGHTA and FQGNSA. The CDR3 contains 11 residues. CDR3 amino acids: CASGYAIEQFF. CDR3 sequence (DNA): TGTGCCAGCGGGTACGCGATTGAGCAGTTCTTC.

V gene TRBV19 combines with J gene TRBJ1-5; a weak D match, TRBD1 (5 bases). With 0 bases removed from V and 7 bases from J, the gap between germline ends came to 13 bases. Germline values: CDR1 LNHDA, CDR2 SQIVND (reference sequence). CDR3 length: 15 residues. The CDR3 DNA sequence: TGTGCCAGTAGTATAGACCCCCAGGGACGCCAGCCCCAGCATTTT. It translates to CASSIDPQGRQPQHF.

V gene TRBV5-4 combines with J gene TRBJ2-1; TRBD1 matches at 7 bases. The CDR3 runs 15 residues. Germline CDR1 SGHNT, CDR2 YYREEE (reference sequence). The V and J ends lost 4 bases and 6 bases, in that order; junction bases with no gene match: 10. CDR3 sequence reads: CASSPYRGRSNEQFF. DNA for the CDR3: TGTGCCAGCAGCCCCTACAGGGGCCGATCCAATGAGCAGTTCTTC.

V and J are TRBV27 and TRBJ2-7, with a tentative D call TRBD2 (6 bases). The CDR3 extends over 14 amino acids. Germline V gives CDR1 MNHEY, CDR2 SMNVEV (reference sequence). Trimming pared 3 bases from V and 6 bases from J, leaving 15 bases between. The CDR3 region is CASSFQSGRVEQYF. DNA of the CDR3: TGTGCCAGCAGTTTCCAGAGCGGGCGGGTCGAGCAGTACTTC.

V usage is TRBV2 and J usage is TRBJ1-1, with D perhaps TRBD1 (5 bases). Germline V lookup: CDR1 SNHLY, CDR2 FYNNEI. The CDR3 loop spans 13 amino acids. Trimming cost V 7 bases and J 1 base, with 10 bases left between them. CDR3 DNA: TGTGCCAGCACTGGGACGGGGAACACTGAAGCTTTCTTT. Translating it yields CASTGTGNTEAFF.

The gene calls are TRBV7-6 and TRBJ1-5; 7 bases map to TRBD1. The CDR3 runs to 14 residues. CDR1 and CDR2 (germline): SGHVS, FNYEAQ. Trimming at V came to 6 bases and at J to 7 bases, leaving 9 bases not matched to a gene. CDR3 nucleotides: TGTGCCAGCAGAAGACAGGGCGGGCGCCAGCCCCAGCATTTT. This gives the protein CASRRQGGRQPQHF.

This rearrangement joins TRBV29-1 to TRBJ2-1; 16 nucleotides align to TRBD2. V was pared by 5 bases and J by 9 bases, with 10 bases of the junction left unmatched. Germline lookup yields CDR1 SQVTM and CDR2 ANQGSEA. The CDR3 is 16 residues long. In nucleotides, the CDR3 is TGCAGCGTTTCCCCGGGACTAGCGGGAGGGCGCGGTGAGCAGTTCTTC. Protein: CSVSPGLAGGRGEQFF.

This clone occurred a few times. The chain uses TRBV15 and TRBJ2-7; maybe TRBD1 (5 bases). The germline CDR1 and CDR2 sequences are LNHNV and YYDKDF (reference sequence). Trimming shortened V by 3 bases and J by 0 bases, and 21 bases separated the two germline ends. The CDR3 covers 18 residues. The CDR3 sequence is CATSSSPTGAEDSYEQYF. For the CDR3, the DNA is TGTGCCACCAGCAGCTCTCCGACTGGGGCGGAAGACTCCTACGAGCAGTACTTC. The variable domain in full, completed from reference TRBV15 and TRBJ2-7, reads DAMVIQNPRYQVTQFGKPVTLSCSQTLNHNVMYWYQQKSSQAPKLLFHYYDKDFNNEADTPDNFQSRRPNTSFCFLDIRSPGLGDTAMYLCATSSSPTGAEDSYEQYFGPGTRLTVT.